What follows is one T cell receptor (beta chain) and its context. This sample stems from a study of blood T cell repertoires in COVID-19. Overall study: Samples of COVID-19 (acute and convalescent) were obtained from the United States, Italy and Spain.

TCRdb's table, derived via immunoSEQ multiplex PCR, lists solely in-frame clones and lacks some. This sample has roughly 26,000 clones, with around 65% found just once. This CDR3 is built from 14 residues. Trimming cost V 2 bases and J 8 bases, with 15 bases left between them. The germline V gene encodes CDR1 MNHEY and CDR2 SVGAGI. The sample was peripheral blood. The chain joins TRBV6-5 to TRBJ1-1, with D tentatively TRBD1 (5 bases). This clonotype originated in a man aged 55 to 70 with active or convalescent COVID-19. CDR3 in amino acids: CASSYHRGSAEAFF. In DNA, the CDR3 is TGTGCCAGCAGTTACCATCGGGGGTCGGCGGAAGCTTTCTTT.